One sample yielded the 16 T cell receptor beta chains listed below, sequenced in a study of T cells in Graves' hyperthyroidism and ophthalmopathy. Amplification yielded TCR beta CDR3 regions, with RNA transcripts as the source. The primer set for the first-round RT-PCR of the TCR CDR3 was HTBI. Via MiXCR, TCRdb re-called the multiplex PCR reads, giving one row per CDR3 protein. This sample yields under 400,000 distinct CDR3 sequences, of which roughly 18% are seen a single time; roughly a sixth belongs to the top ten. Input material: blood. The receptors derive from a woman aged 40 to 49 with Graves' ophthalmopathy.

Concerning this clonotype: The CDR3 does not end in the conserved phenylalanine or tryptophan, so this is likely a read error. The chain couples TRBV7-6 to TRBJ2-1; D is unresolved. This CDR3 has 14 residues. Germline values: CDR1 SGHVS, CDR2 FNYEAQ. V lost 0 bases, J lost 6 bases, and 9 bases lay in between. DNA of the CDR3: TGTGCCAGCAGCTTAGCCGCAGGATTCAATGAGCAGTTCTTA. This sequence encodes CASSLAAGFNEQFL.

The chain is built from TRBV5-1 and TRBJ1-1, with 8 bases identical to TRBD1. The length of the CDR3 is 12 residues. CDR1 SGHRS and CDR2 YFSETQ come from the germline V gene. V gave up 3 bases and J gave up 13 bases; unmatched junction bases: 8. CDR3: CASSYGQGQGFF. DNA of the CDR3: TGCGCCAGCAGCTACGGACAGGGTCAGGGTTTCTTT.

This clonotype came up many times. This chain joins TRBV29-1 and TRBJ2-7; D is unclear. The CDR3 extends over 12 amino acids. CDR1 is SQVTM and CDR2 is ANQGSEA in the germline V gene. V shed 1 base and J shed 2 bases, with 6 bases lying between them. CDR3 amino acids: CSVEGATYEQYF. Here the CDR3 DNA reads TGCAGCGTTGAAGGGGCAACCTACGAGCAGTACTTC.

This clonotype was detected many times. The chain employs TRBV5-1 and TRBJ2-2; D may be TRBD2 (6 bases). The CDR3 contains 16 residues. V was pared by 5 bases and J by 2 bases, with 16 bases between. Germline V gene sequence: CDR1 SGHRS, CDR2 YFSETQ. The CDR3 reads CASRNSGTLNTGELFF. The CDR3 nucleotides read TGCGCCAGCAGAAACTCCGGGACTCTTAACACCGGGGAGCTGTTTTTT.

This clonotype was recorded at least ten times. The chain carries TRBV28 and TRBJ1-2; 10 bases are shared with TRBD1. CDR1 and CDR2 from the germline V gene are MDHEN and SYDVKM. The ends lost 1 base at V and 4 bases at J; junction bases unmatched: 9. The CDR3 loop spans 17 amino acids. The CDR3 DNA sequence: TGTGCCAGCAGTTTATTCCCTGGACAGGGGGAGATCTATGGCTACACCTTC. This sequence encodes CASSLFPGQGEIYGYTF.

The sample holds many counts of this clonotype. This chain connects TRBV5-1 to TRBJ2-7; tentatively, D is TRBD1 (6 bases). CDR1 SGHRS and CDR2 YFSETQ come from the germline V gene. The CDR3 is 13 amino acids. The ends were cut back, 5 bases at V and 12 bases at J, with 21 bases in the middle. CDR3 loop: CASSQTGQRKPYF. In DNA, the CDR3 is TGCGCCAGCAGTCAGACAGGACAGCGAAAACCGTACTTC.

This clonotype occurred many times. A read error may be the cause here, since a much bigger clone is one base away. V gene TRBV30 combines with J gene TRBJ1-1, with unresolved D. The CDR3 has 12 residues. Deletions cut 1 base from V and 1 base from J, with 4 bases between. The germline V gene encodes CDR1 GTSNPN and CDR2 SVGIG (reference sequence). The CDR3 protein is CAWSAGNTEAFF. In nucleotides, the CDR3 is TGTGCCTGGAGTGCCGGGAACACTGAAGCTTTCTTT.

This clonotype was detected many times. The J gene is TRBJ2-2, the V gene TRBV6-5; 7 bases match TRBD1. From germline, CDR1 is MNHEY and CDR2 SVGAGI. This CDR3 region has 14 residues. J lost 6 bases, V lost 5 bases, and 6 bases had no gene match. The CDR3 here is CASSNQQGSGELFF. The CDR3 DNA reads TGTGCCAGCAGTAACCAACAGGGGTCCGGGGAGCTGTTTTTT.

V and J are TRBV28 and TRBJ1-2; no definite D call. V gave up 8 bases and J gave up 3 bases, with 10 bases separating them. The CDR3 extends over 12 amino acids. The germline gives CDR1 MDHEN, CDR2 SYDVKM. The CDR3 is CASGSVDYGYTF. CDR3 nucleotide sequence: TGTGCCAGCGGGTCAGTTGACTATGGCTACACCTTC.

The rearrangement joins TRBV30 to TRBJ1-5; TRBD1 aligns across 10 bases. With 0 bases clipped from V and 2 bases from J, the junction kept 4 bases outside the gene matches. The CDR3 extends over 16 amino acids. Germline V lookup: CDR1 GTSNPN, CDR2 SVGIG (reference sequence). CDR3: CAWSVTGGVGNQPQHF. The DNA for the CDR3 is TGTGCCTGGAGTGTGACAGGGGGCGTTGGCAATCAGCCCCAGCATTTT.

Many counts were recorded for this clonotype. V and J are TRBV13 and TRBJ1-1, with D uncertain. CDR1 is PRHDT and CDR2 is FYEKMQ in the germline V gene (reference sequence). This CDR3 is 14 amino acids long. V shed 0 bases and J shed 1 base, with 6 bases lying between them. CDR3 DNA: TGTGCCAGCAGCTTAGGCAGGACGAACACTGAAGCTTTCTTT. It specifies CASSLGRTNTEAFF.

This clonotype was counted many times. The rearrangement joins TRBV9 to TRBJ2-7; TRBD1 aligns across 10 bases. V lost 3 bases and J lost 6; bases outside the gene matches: 9. Germline V gene sequence: CDR1 SGDLS, CDR2 YYNGEE. CDR3 length: 15 amino acids. For the CDR3, the DNA is TGTGCCAGCAGCGCCAGGACAGGGGGGACTGGCGAGCAGTACTTC. The encoded protein is CASSARTGGTGEQYF.

This clonotype was detected ten times or more. This chain joins TRBV20-1 and TRBJ1-1, with 7 bases fitting TRBD1. Germline V gene sequence: CDR1 DFQATT, CDR2 SNEGSKA (reference sequence). CDR3 length equals 15 residues. Trimming cost V 0 bases and J 6 bases; bases outside gene matches: 10. The CDR3 bases are TGCAGTGCTAGAGATCTTGCGACAGGGAGGGCTGAAGCTTTCTTT. It yields the protein CSARDLATGRAEAFF.

The chain recombines TRBV7-2 with TRBJ1-5, with D unclear. The V gene's germline CDR1 is SGHTA and CDR2 FQGNSA. This CDR3 has 13 residues. V was shortened by 4 bases and J by 5 bases, with 9 bases between the two germline ends. CDR3 in amino acids: CASSSQTHQPQHF. In nucleotides, the CDR3 is TGTGCCAGCAGCTCGCAGACCCATCAGCCCCAGCATTTT.

The genes are TRBV7-9 and TRBJ2-3; 9 positions agree with TRBD1. The CDR3 is 14 residues long. V lost 4 bases to trimming and J lost 4 bases; unmatched junction nucleotides: 3. Germline lookup yields CDR1 SEHNR and CDR2 FQNEAQ (reference sequence). For the CDR3, the DNA is TGTGCCAGCAGCTCTTGGACAGGGGCAGATACGCAGTATTTT. This sequence encodes CASSSWTGADTQYF.

The sample holds many counts of this clonotype. The chain combines TRBV28 with TRBJ1-2; 7 bases map to TRBD1. Germline trimming cut 1 base from V and 8 bases from J; bases unmatched to any gene: 7. This CDR3 is 14 amino acids long. Germline V gene sequence: CDR1 MDHEN, CDR2 SYDVKM. CDR3 sequence reads: CASSLLAGGRGYTF. The CDR3 bases are TGTGCCAGCAGTTTATTGGCAGGGGGTAGGGGCTACACCTTC.